These 32 T cell receptor beta chains were sequenced from one sample in a study of cytomegalovirus exposure and HLA in healthy donors. The PCR made use of 60 Vbeta and 13 Jbeta primers. TCRdb keeps only in-frame clones here, not all; method: immunoSEQ multiplex PCR. The sample table includes roughly 88,000 clones. The specimen sequenced was PBMCs. Receptors were obtained from a man in his forties or fifties in good health and CMV-seropositive.

The chain links TRBV28 to TRBJ1-5, with 9 bases aligning to TRBD1. The CDR3 runs to 14 residues. Germline values: CDR1 MDHEN, CDR2 SYDVKM. V dropped 7 bases and J dropped 4; count of bases not matched to a gene: 5. CDR3 sequence: CASNYRGQNQPQHF. As DNA, the CDR3 is TGTGCCAGCAATTACAGGGGGCAGAATCAGCCCCAGCATTTT.

The chain carries TRBV5-1 and TRBJ2-3; D remains unclear. Trimming took 1 base from V and 3 from J, leaving 6 bases between them. This CDR3 has 13 amino acids. The germline CDR1 and CDR2 sequences are SGHRS and YFSETQ. The CDR3 sequence: CASSLPPTDTQYF. As DNA, the CDR3 is TGCGCCAGCAGCTTGCCCCCAACAGATACGCAGTATTTT.

V usage is TRBV5-6 and J usage is TRBJ2-7; D is perhaps TRBD2 (5 bases). The CDR3 loop spans 16 amino acids. V shed 3 bases and J shed 3 bases, with 19 bases lying between them. Germline CDR1 reads SGHDT; CDR2 reads YYEEEE. Here the CDR3 reads CASSSTLAGRIYEQYV. CDR3 in DNA: TGTGCCAGCAGCTCGACGCTGGCGGGCAGAATCTACGAGCAGTACGTC.

The CDR3 region is CASSSADSQSSGNTIYF. Written as DNA, the CDR3 is TGTGCCAGCAGCTCGGCGGACAGTCAGAGCTCTGGAAACACCATATATTTT. This rearrangement joins TRBV7-9 to TRBJ1-3, with a weak D call TRBD1 (6 bases). The ends were cut back, 4 bases at V and 0 bases at J, with 16 bases in the middle. CDR1 and CDR2 from the germline V gene are SEHNR and FQNEAQ (reference sequence). The CDR3 loop spans 17 amino acids.

The V and J genes are TRBV7-2 and TRBJ1-5; D perhaps matches TRBD1 (5 bases). Germline CDR1 reads SGHTA; CDR2 reads FQGNSA. CDR3 length: 15 residues. The ends were cut back, 5 bases at V and 6 bases at J, with 17 bases in the middle. The CDR3 protein is CASSPQVVVGQPQHF. In nucleotides, the CDR3 is TGTGCCAGCAGCCCACAGGTGGTAGTGGGTCAGCCCCAGCATTTT. Combining the CDR3 with reference TRBV7-2 and TRBJ1-5 gives the whole variable domain GAGVSQSPSNKVTEKGKDVELRCDPISGHTALYWYRQSLGQGLEFLIYFQGNSAPDKSGLPSDRFSAERTGGSVSTLTIQRTQQEDSAVYLCASSPQVVVGQPQHFGDGTRLSIL.

The genes are TRBV10-3 and TRBJ1-1; D remains ambiguous. The CDR3 loop spans 13 amino acids. Between the trimmed V and J ends, which lost 8 bases and 2 bases, there was a span of 12 bases. In germline, CDR1 is ENHRY, CDR2 SYGVKD. CDR3 loop: CAIGGNINTEAFF. CDR3 coding DNA: TGTGCCATCGGCGGCAACATTAACACTGAAGCTTTCTTT.

This rearrangement joins TRBV19 to TRBJ1-1; D is perhaps TRBD1 (6 bases). Looked up from germline, CDR1 is LNHDA and CDR2 is SQIVND (reference sequence). The CDR3 totals 12 residues. Trimming shortened V by 5 bases and J by 6 bases, and 10 bases separated the two germline ends. The CDR3 DNA is TGTGCCAGTAGTTTTGGACAGTCTGAAGCTTTCTTT. Translation gives CASSFGQSEAFF.

The CDR3 nucleotides read TGTGCCAGCAGCTTAGGTCTAAGTTGGGTCCTAGCATCAGATACGCAGTATTTT. Translation gives CASSLGLSWVLASDTQYF. The chain uses TRBV7-9 and TRBJ2-3; tentative D call: TRBD2 (5 bases). Trimming removed 1 base at V and 4 bases at J, with 21 bases between. This CDR3 has 18 residues. Germline assignment: CDR1 SEHNR and CDR2 FQNEAQ (reference sequence).

The rearrangement links TRBV15 to TRBJ1-2; tentatively, D is TRBD1 (5 bases). Germline V gene sequence: CDR1 LNHNV, CDR2 YYDKDF (reference sequence). V gave up 1 base and J gave up 8 bases, with 17 bases separating them. CDR3 length: 15 amino acids. The CDR3 spells CATSRVVSDSSGYTF. The CDR3 nucleotides are TGTGCCACCAGCAGAGTAGTTTCCGACAGCTCCGGCTACACCTTC.

This CDR3 is CASGRSGFQETQYF. CDR3 in DNA: TGTGCCAGCGGCCGTAGCGGGTTCCAAGAGACCCAGTACTTC. The rearrangement uses TRBV2 and TRBJ2-5; 7 bases are shared with TRBD2. Unmatched junction bases numbered 7, after V lost 8 bases and J lost 1 base. Germline loops: CDR1 SNHLY, CDR2 FYNNEI. The CDR3 covers 14 residues.

The V and J genes are TRBV18 and TRBJ1-3; the D is unclear. Germline V gives CDR1 KGHSH, CDR2 LQKENI. This CDR3 has 15 amino acids. V lost 0 bases to trimming and J lost 0 bases, with 6 bases between them. Here the CDR3 DNA reads TGTGCCAGCTCACCACCGGCCAGCTCTGGAAACACCATATATTTT. It encodes CASSPPASSGNTIYF.

The V gene is TRBV4-3, the J gene TRBJ2-4, with D unclear. Germline CDR1 and CDR2: LGHNA and YSLEER. This CDR3 is built from 12 residues. Trimming shortened V by 0 bases and J by 9 bases, and 6 bases separated the two germline ends. CDR3 loop: CASSQDSGIQYF. Here the CDR3 DNA reads TGCGCCAGCAGCCAAGATTCGGGCATTCAGTACTTC.

V and J are TRBV7-9 and TRBJ2-3; D is undetermined. V lost 2 bases and J lost 6, with 9 bases in between. This CDR3 has 13 residues. Germline values: CDR1 SEHNR, CDR2 FQNEAQ (reference sequence). CDR3 amino acids: CASSLKPRDTQYF. CDR3 coding DNA: TGTGCCAGCAGCTTAAAGCCGAGGGATACGCAGTATTTT.

V is TRBV30 and J is TRBJ2-4, with 7 bases that match TRBD1. From germline, CDR1 is GTSNPN and CDR2 SVGIG (reference sequence). J was trimmed by 9 bases and V by 3 bases; bases with no gene match: 14. This CDR3 region has 15 residues. CDR3 sequence: CAWRADRVQRGIQYF. In DNA, the CDR3 is TGTGCCTGGAGGGCCGACAGGGTCCAACGGGGCATTCAGTACTTC.

The J gene is TRBJ1-5, the V gene TRBV7-8; maybe TRBD1 (5 bases). This CDR3 region has 19 residues. Trimming removed 1 base from V and 0 bases from J, with 19 bases in between. The V gene's germline CDR1 is SGHVS and CDR2 FQNEAQ. CDR3 bases: TGTGCCAGCAGCTTAGACCGGAGTGTCAGGGTGTCTAGCAATCAGCCCCAGCATTTT. This encodes CASSLDRSVRVSSNQPQHF.

Concerning this clone: At one end the junction does not follow the germline gene, possibly because of a read error. This chain connects TRBV6-5 to TRBJ1-2; 9 bases align to TRBD1. The CDR3 is made up of 14 amino acids. CDR1 is MNHEY, CDR2 SVGAGI, per germline. DNA for the CDR3: TGTGCCAGCAGACTGACAGGGGGAGTCTATGGCTACTCCTTC. It codes for CASRLTGGVYGYSF.

The rearrangement uses TRBV5-6 and TRBJ1-2; 7 bases are shared with TRBD1. Per the germline V gene, CDR1 is SGHDT and CDR2 is YYEEEE. The CDR3 sequence is 18 residues long. The junction had 15 bases not matched to a gene; V was cut back by 0 bases and J by 4 bases. CDR3 protein: CASSLEDRARGYSYGYTF. In nucleotides, the CDR3 is TGTGCCAGCAGCTTGGAAGACAGGGCTCGTGGCTATAGCTATGGCTACACCTTC.

The chain couples TRBV9 to TRBJ1-4, with D maybe TRBD1 (6 bases). V was trimmed by 0 bases and J by 10 bases, leaving 13 bases between them. The V gene's germline CDR1 is SGDLS and CDR2 YYNGEE. The CDR3 covers 14 residues. In DNA form, the CDR3 reads TGTGCCAGCAGCGTAGCTGTAGGGGGTGGAAAACTGTTTTTT. Translated: CASSVAVGGGKLFF.

The chain recombines TRBV7-2 with TRBJ1-1; D is unresolved. CDR3 length: 15 residues. Trimming removed 5 bases at V and 4 bases at J, with 17 bases between. The germline gives CDR1 SGHTA, CDR2 FQGNSA. The CDR3 bases are TGTGCCAGCAGCCTATCCGCGCAATTCGCCACTGAAGCTTTCTTT. Translating it yields CASSLSAQFATEAFF.

The chain employs TRBV21-1 and TRBJ1-2. TRBV21-1 is recorded as a pseudogene. The CDR3 runs to 19 residues. The DNA of the CDR3 is TGTGCCAGCAGCAAATGGGGGGAGCAGGACACCCCTACGGGCTATGGCTACACCTTC. Residues: CASSKWGEQDTPTGYGYTF.

The rearrangement joins TRBV19 to TRBJ2-1, with 9 bases fitting TRBD1. This CDR3 region has 16 residues. V was pared by 1 base and J by 3 bases, with 4 bases of the junction left unmatched. In germline, CDR1 is LNHDA, CDR2 SQIVND (reference sequence). The CDR3 loop is CASSIGHRGLYNEQFF. The CDR3 region has the DNA TGTGCCAGTAGTATAGGACACAGGGGGCTCTACAATGAGCAGTTCTTC. The variable domain in full, completed from reference TRBV19 and TRBJ2-1, reads DGGITQSPKYLFRKEGQNVTLSCEQNLNHDAMYWYRQDPGQGLRLIYYSQIVNDFQKGDIAEGYSVSREKKESFPLTVTSAQKNPTAFYLCASSIGHRGLYNEQFFGPGTRLTVL.

The chain links TRBV6-5 to TRBJ2-7; 11 nucleotides match TRBD2. Germline trimming cut 0 bases from V and 2 bases from J; bases unmatched to any gene: 3. CDR1 is MNHEY, CDR2 SVGAGI, per germline. There are 16 residues in the CDR3. The DNA of the CDR3 is TGTGCCAGCAGTTACTCGGGGACTAGCGGCCCCTACGAGCAGTACTTC. It specifies CASSYSGTSGPYEQYF.

V usage is TRBV6-1 and J usage is TRBJ2-2; perhaps TRBD2 as D (5 bases). CDR1 MNHNS and CDR2 SASEGT come from the germline V gene. The CDR3 covers 14 residues. The V gene lost 1 base and the J gene lost 10 bases, with 13 bases spanning the gap. In DNA, the CDR3 is TGTGCCAGCAGTGAAGGTCCCCTAGCCGAGGAGCTGTTTTTT. It is translated as CASSEGPLAEELFF.

This sequence joins TRBV10-3 and TRBJ2-3, with D perhaps TRBD2 (5 bases). Germline V gene lookup returns CDR1 ENHRY and CDR2 SYGVKD. V lost 8 bases and J 1 base, leaving 16 bases between the germline ends. The CDR3 runs to 15 residues. The CDR3 spells CAIGRPISRTDTQYF. For the CDR3, the DNA is TGTGCCATCGGGAGACCAATCTCTCGCACAGATACGCAGTATTTT.

This rearrangement joins TRBV6-5 to TRBJ1-3, with D unclear. This CDR3 has 14 amino acids. Germline V gene lookup returns CDR1 MNHEY and CDR2 SVGAGI. The ends were cut back, 5 bases at V and 0 bases at J, with 8 bases in the middle. The CDR3 nucleotides are TGTGCCAGCAGTCCATTAGCCTCTGGAAACACCATATATTTT. Its translation is CASSPLASGNTIYF.

The chain joins TRBV12-5 to TRBJ1-1, with D unresolved. The CDR3 has 13 amino acids. CDR1 and CDR2 from the germline V gene are LGHNT and FRNRAP. V shed 0 bases and J shed 7 bases, with 9 bases lying between them. CDR3 residues: CASGLVRSGEAFF. CDR3 DNA sequence: TGTGCTAGTGGTTTGGTACGGTCCGGTGAAGCTTTCTTT. Combining the CDR3 with reference TRBV12-5 and TRBJ1-1 gives the whole variable domain DARVTQTPRHKVTEMGQEVTMRCQPILGHNTVFWYRQTMMQGLELLAYFRNRAPLDDSGMPKDRFSAEMPDATLATLKIQPSEPRDSAVYFCASGLVRSGEAFFGQGTRLTVV.

This chain connects TRBV5-1 to TRBJ2-1, with 10 positions matching TRBD2. Trimming at V came to 1 base and at J to 2 bases, leaving 9 bases not matched to a gene. The CDR3 has 18 amino acids. Germline V lookup: CDR1 SGHRS, CDR2 YFSETQ. CDR3 in amino acids: CASSLTSGTRAPYNEQFF. For the CDR3, the DNA is TGCGCCAGCAGCTTGACTAGCGGGACGCGTGCGCCCTACAATGAGCAGTTCTTC.

The rearrangement joins TRBV5-6 to TRBJ1-1, with D uncertain. Trimming pared 4 bases from V and 4 bases from J, leaving 11 bases between. Germline-derived CDR1 and CDR2 are SGHDT and YYEEEE. The CDR3 spans 13 residues. CDR3 loop: CASSPEYATEAFF. CDR3 nucleotide sequence: TGTGCCAGCAGCCCGGAGTATGCCACTGAAGCTTTCTTT.

The gene calls are TRBV7-9 and TRBJ1-1, with D possibly matching TRBD1 (6 bases). Looked up from germline, CDR1 is SEHNR and CDR2 is FQNEAQ (reference sequence). The ends were cut back, 1 base at V and 1 base at J, with 7 bases in the middle. The CDR3 extends over 14 amino acids. The CDR3 DNA follows: TGTGCCAGCAGCTTAGGACAGGAGAACACTGAAGCTTTCTTT. It is translated as CASSLGQENTEAFF.

This chain uses TRBV2 with TRBJ2-2; no firm D call. The CDR3 length is 12 residues. V lost 8 bases and J lost 3, with 7 bases in between. Per the germline V gene, CDR1 is SNHLY and CDR2 is FYNNEI. The chain's CDR3 is CASRYYTGELFF. CDR3 in DNA: TGTGCCAGCCGGTATTACACCGGGGAGCTGTTTTTT. The full variable domain, in which reference TRBV2 and TRBJ2-2 provide the parts outside the CDR3, is EPEVTQTPSHQVTQMGQEVILRCVPISNHLYFYWYRQILGQKVEFLVSFYNNEISEKSEIFDDQFSVERPDGSNFTLKIRSTKLEDSAMYFCASRYYTGELFFGEGSRLTVL.

The rearrangement uses TRBV12-5 and TRBJ2-1; possibly TRBD2 for D (5 bases). CDR1 LGHNT and CDR2 FRNRAP come from the germline V gene. The CDR3 length is 17 residues. V lost 2 bases to trimming and J lost 1 base, with 15 bases between them. The CDR3 DNA follows: TGTGCTAGTGGTTTGCCCCCTTCGGGATCATCCTACAATGAGCAGTTCTTC. It is translated as CASGLPPSGSSYNEQFF.

The chain couples TRBV7-9 to TRBJ1-5; D gene ambiguous. The CDR3 contains 15 residues. Trimming took 3 bases from V and 0 from J, leaving 9 bases between them. Germline CDR1 reads SEHNR; CDR2 reads FQNEAQ (reference sequence). The chain's CDR3 is CASSLGRNSNQPQHF. The DNA of the CDR3 is TGTGCCAGCAGCTTGGGCAGAAATAGCAATCAGCCCCAGCATTTT.